These T cell receptor beta chains were read from a single sample in a study of cytomegalovirus exposure and HLA in healthy donors. Sequencing used immunoSEQ multiplex PCR; TCRdb keeps in-frame clones, though not all of them. The sample has about 130,000 clones, over 75% seen once. Sample: PBMCs. Source of these receptors: a man aged 25 to 40 in good health. Each CDR3 is given with its conserved first and last residue. Fields, in order: CDR3 protein, CDR3 DNA, J gene, clone size, V gene, D gene. The D gene is left open where the match is weak. Expanded clones get a size class; other rows say once, few or many, or leave the size out.

CDR3aa: CAWSRGQGMTGELFF; CDR3nt: TGTGCCTGGAGTAGAGGACAGGGTATGACCGGGGAGCTGTTTTTT; j_gene: TRBJ2-2; abundance: NA; v_gene: TRBV30; d_gene: TRBD1
CDR3aa: CGTLVSGANVLTF; CDR3nt: TGCGGGACTCTTGTCTCTGGGGCCAACGTCCTGACTTTC; j_gene: TRBJ2-6; abundance: NA; v_gene: TRBV7-9; d_gene: NA
CDR3aa: CASTKGEEGYTF; CDR3nt: TGTGCCAGCACCAAAGGGGAGGAGGGCTACACCTTC; j_gene: TRBJ1-2; abundance: once; v_gene: TRBV7-9; d_gene: NA
CDR3aa: CASSQAGGRGNTEAFF; CDR3nt: TGTGCCAGCAGCCAGGCGGGCGGGAGGGGGAACACTGAAGCTTTCTTT; j_gene: TRBJ1-1; abundance: once; v_gene: TRBV7-9; d_gene: NA
CDR3aa: CASSVFLASYNEQFF; CDR3nt: TGTGCCAGCAGTGTATTTCTAGCCTCCTACAATGAGCAGTTCTTC; j_gene: TRBJ2-1; abundance: NA; v_gene: TRBV2; d_gene: NA
CDR3aa: CASSAGAAGNYEQYF; CDR3nt: TGTGCCAGCAGTGCCGGCGCCGCGGGTAACTACGAGCAGTACTTC; j_gene: TRBJ2-7; abundance: NA; v_gene: TRBV6-5; d_gene: NA
CDR3aa: CASSRRDTDTQYF; CDR3nt: TGTGCCAGCAGTCGGCGGGACACAGATACGCAGTATTTT; j_gene: TRBJ2-3; abundance: NA; v_gene: TRBV6-4; d_gene: NA
CDR3aa: CASSLPATEYEQYF; CDR3nt: TGTGCCAGCAGTTTACCCGCGACAGAATACGAGCAGTACTTC; j_gene: TRBJ2-7; abundance: NA; v_gene: TRBV28; d_gene: NA
CDR3aa: CASSPTSGSSKNIQYF; CDR3nt: TGTGCCAGCAGTCCGACTAGCGGGTCCTCCAAAAACATTCAGTACTTC; j_gene: TRBJ2-4; abundance: NA; v_gene: TRBV6-6; d_gene: TRBD2
CDR3aa: CASSLRAGELFF; CDR3nt: TGTGCCAGCAGCTTACGGGCCGGGGAGCTGTTTTTT; j_gene: TRBJ2-2; abundance: NA; v_gene: TRBV7-2; d_gene: NA
CDR3aa: CASSKPGGSGSEQFF; CDR3nt: TGTGCCAGCAGCAAACCCGGGGGTAGCGGGAGCGAGCAGTTCTTC; j_gene: TRBJ2-1; abundance: NA; v_gene: TRBV7-9; d_gene: TRBD2
CDR3aa: CSAGQGGELFF; CDR3nt: TGCAGTGCAGGCCAGGGCGGGGAGCTGTTTTTT; j_gene: TRBJ2-2; abundance: NA; v_gene: TRBV20-1; d_gene: NA
CDR3aa: CASSLRGLAGSDTQYF; CDR3nt: TGCGCCAGCAGCTTGAGGGGACTAGCGGGATCAGATACGCAGTATTTT; j_gene: TRBJ2-3; abundance: NA; v_gene: TRBV5-1; d_gene: TRBD2
CDR3aa: CACNALLTHNEQFF; CDR3nt: TGTGCCTGTAATGCACTATTGACCCACAATGAGCAGTTCTTC; j_gene: TRBJ2-1; abundance: NA; v_gene: TRBV30; d_gene: NA
CDR3aa: CASSARGTENYGYTF; CDR3nt: TGTGCCAGCAGCGCGAGGGGGACAGAGAACTATGGCTACACCTTC; j_gene: TRBJ1-2; abundance: NA; v_gene: TRBV9; d_gene: TRBD1
CDR3aa: CASSNDRESTEAFF; CDR3nt: TGTGCCAGCTCAAACGACAGGGAGAGCACTGAAGCTTTCTTT; j_gene: TRBJ1-1; abundance: NA; v_gene: TRBV18; d_gene: TRBD1
CDR3aa: CAGLRGGTSGYNEQFF; CDR3nt: TGTGCCGGACTCAGGGGTGGGACTAGCGGTTACAATGAGCAGTTCTTC; j_gene: TRBJ2-1; abundance: NA; v_gene: TRBV19; d_gene: TRBD2
CDR3aa: CASSEVGIAADTQYF; CDR3nt: TGTGCCAGCAGTGAAGTAGGTATAGCGGCAGATACGCAGTATTTT; j_gene: TRBJ2-3; abundance: once; v_gene: TRBV2; d_gene: NA
CDR3aa: CASSQFIVSSYNEQFF; CDR3nt: TGTGCCAGCAGCCAATTCATTGTTAGCTCCTACAATGAGCAGTTCTTC; j_gene: TRBJ2-1; abundance: NA; v_gene: TRBV14; d_gene: NA
CDR3aa: CASSRGQGRPNEKLFF; CDR3nt: TGCGCCAGCAGCAGGGGACAGGGCCGGCCGAATGAAAAACTGTTTTTT; j_gene: TRBJ1-4; abundance: NA; v_gene: TRBV5-1; d_gene: TRBD1
CDR3aa: CASKGGQGRSLNEAFF; CDR3nt: TGTGCCAGTAAGGGGGGACAGGGAAGGTCACTGAATGAAGCTTTCTTT; j_gene: TRBJ1-1; abundance: NA; v_gene: TRBV19; d_gene: TRBD1
CDR3aa: CASSPGLLNRGLLQPQHF; CDR3nt: TGTGCCAGCAGTCCGGGCCTGCTAAACAGGGGGCTCCTCCAGCCCCAGCATTTT; j_gene: TRBJ1-5; abundance: NA; v_gene: TRBV7-9; d_gene: TRBD1
CDR3aa: CAFLTSGGTDTQYF; CDR3nt: TGTGCCTTTCTGACTAGCGGGGGCACAGATACGCAGTATTTT; j_gene: TRBJ2-3; abundance: NA; v_gene: TRBV30; d_gene: TRBD2
CDR3aa: CASREDRGRLQPQHF; CDR3nt: TGTGCCAGCAGGGAAGACAGGGGGCGCCTTCAGCCCCAGCATTTT; j_gene: TRBJ1-5; abundance: NA; v_gene: TRBV28; d_gene: TRBD1
CDR3aa: CASSSLGQTTNEKLFF; CDR3nt: TGTGCCAGCAGCTCCCTCGGACAGACAACTAATGAAAAACTGTTTTTT; j_gene: TRBJ1-4; abundance: NA; v_gene: TRBV11-2; d_gene: NA
CDR3aa: CASSTGDSPSSTDTQYF; CDR3nt: TGTGCCAGCAGCACCGGGGACAGCCCGAGTAGCACAGATACGCAGTATTTT; j_gene: TRBJ2-3; abundance: once; v_gene: TRBV25-1; d_gene: TRBD1
CDR3aa: CAWSDQGASGNTIYF; CDR3nt: TGTGCCTGGAGTGACCAGGGGGCTTCTGGAAACACCATATATTTT; j_gene: TRBJ1-3; abundance: NA; v_gene: TRBV30; d_gene: TRBD1